This T cell receptor beta chain was retrieved from a study of cytomegalovirus exposure and HLA in healthy donors. Study-wide results and limits: Later analysis placed DRB1 highest and HLA-C lowest in TCR association rates, which differed by HLA locus.

The germline CDR1 and CDR2 sequences are SGHNT and YYREEE (reference sequence). The CDR3 loop spans 14 amino acids. To note about this clone: Its cognate antigen is unknown. The junction does not match germline at one end; this may be a read error. This sample includes further DNA sequences coding for the same CDR3.

With 60 Vbeta and 13 Jbeta primers, the PCR was carried out. Assay used: immunoSEQ multiplex PCR; TCRdb lists only in-frame clones, some missing. The data contain 250,000 or so clones, approximately 81% of them seen just once; the ten biggest clones take up about 7.3%. This sequence was found in a woman aged 60 to 75 in good health and CMV-seropositive. The chain couples TRBV5-4 to TRBJ1-1; 8 bases are shared with TRBD1. Material for sequencing was PBMCs. CDR3 loop: CASSSRQGNTEAFF. The DNA for the CDR3 is TGTGCCAGCAGCAGTCGACAGGGGAACACTGAAGCCTTCTTT.